Given below is one T cell receptor beta chain in context. This specimen comes from a study of shared clonotypes between healthy human individuals. Measured with immunoSEQ multiplex PCR; TCRdb has only the in-frame clones, and not every one. The repertoire has roughly 500,000 clones, about four fifths of them found once; the top ten carry over 10%. This CDR3 has 13 amino acids. CDR1 is SGHNT, CDR2 YYREEE, per germline (reference sequence). Trimming took 3 bases from V and 4 from J, leaving 8 bases between them. The chain employs TRBV5-4 and TRBJ2-1; no firm D call. The sequencing sample was made of PBMCs. The source is a woman aged 40-49 years in good health. Some clones in this sample may be carry-over from other donors' samples. CDR3 in amino acids: CASSSKRYNEQFF. The CDR3 bases are TGTGCCAGCAGCTCAAAACGGTACAATGAGCAGTTCTTC.